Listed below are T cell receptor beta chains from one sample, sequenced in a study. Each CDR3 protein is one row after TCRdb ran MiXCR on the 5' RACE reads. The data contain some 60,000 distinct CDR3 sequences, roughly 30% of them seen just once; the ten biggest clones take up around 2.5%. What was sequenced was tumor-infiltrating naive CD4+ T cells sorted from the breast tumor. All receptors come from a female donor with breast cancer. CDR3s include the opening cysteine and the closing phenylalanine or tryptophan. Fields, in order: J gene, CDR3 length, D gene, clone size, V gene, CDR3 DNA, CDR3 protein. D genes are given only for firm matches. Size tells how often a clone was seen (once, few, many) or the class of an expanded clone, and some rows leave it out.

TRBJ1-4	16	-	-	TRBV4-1	TGCGCCAGCAGCCATCCCAAGGACGGCGCGGATGAAAAACTGTTTTTT	CASSHPKDGADEKLFF
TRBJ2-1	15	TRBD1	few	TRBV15	TGTGCCACCAGCAGGACAGGGAATTCCTACAATGAGCAGTTCTTC	CATSRTGNSYNEQFF
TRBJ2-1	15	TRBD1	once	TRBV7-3	TGTGCCAGCAGCTACGACAGGGTCGGCTACAATGAGCAGTTCTTC	CASSYDRVGYNEQFF
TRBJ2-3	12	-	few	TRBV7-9	TGTGCCAGCAGCTTTGGTATAATTGGGCAGTATTTT	CASSFGIIGQYF
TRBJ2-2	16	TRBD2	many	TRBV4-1	TGCGCCAGCAGCCCAATAGCGGGGGGCCGAACCGGGGAGCTGTTTTTT	CASSPIAGGRTGELFF
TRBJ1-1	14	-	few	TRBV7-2	TGTGCCAGCAGCTTAATTCTGGGGAACACTGAAGCTTTCTTT	CASSLILGNTEAFF
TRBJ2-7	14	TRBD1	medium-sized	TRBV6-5	TGTGCCAGCAGACATAAAAGACAGGGAATCGAGCAGTACTTC	CASRHKRQGIEQYF
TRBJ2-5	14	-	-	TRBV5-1	TGCGCCAGCAGCCCCATTGACACACAAGAGACCCAGTACTTC	CASSPIDTQETQYF
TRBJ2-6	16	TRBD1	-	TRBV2	TGTGCCAGCAACCGAGGGTCAGGGGGCGGGGCCAACGTCCTGACTTTC	CASNRGSGGGANVLTF
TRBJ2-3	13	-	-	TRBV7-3	TGTGCCAGCAGCTCCATGACTGCAGATACGCAGTATTTT	CASSSMTADTQYF
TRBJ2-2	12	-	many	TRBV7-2	TGTGCCAGCAGCTTACTAGCCGGGGAGCTGTTTTTT	CASSLLAGELFF
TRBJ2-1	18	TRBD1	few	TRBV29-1	TGCAGCGTCAGGGGACAGGGGGATCCTCTGAGCTCCTACAATGAGCAGTTCTTC	CSVRGQGDPLSSYNEQFF
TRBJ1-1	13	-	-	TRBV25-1	TGTGCCAGCTCATGGGGGGGAGGCACTGAAGCTTTCTTT	CASSWGGGTEAFF
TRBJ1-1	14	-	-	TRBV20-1	TGCAGCCCATTTGGGCGGACAGACAACACTGAAGCTTTCTTT	CSPFGRTDNTEAFF